This is a list of T cell receptor beta chains from one sample in a study of CXCR3-negative and CXCR3-positive naive CD8 T cells. Reprocessing the 5' RACE reads, TCRdb reports a single entry for every CDR3 protein and omits DNA. This sample lists under 150,000 distinct CDR3 sequences; its ten largest clones have roughly 0.39%. Sequencing input: naive CXCR3+ CD8+ T cells from blood. Source of these receptors: a human donor in good health. Some clones in this sample may be carry-over from other donors' samples. Each CDR3 is given with its conserved first and last residue.

j_gene: TRBJ2-1
v_gene: TRBV5-6
CDR3aa: CASETGGGLDYNEQFF

j_gene: TRBJ2-3
v_gene: TRBV28
CDR3aa: CASTPGTGGPTDTQYF

j_gene: TRBJ2-7
v_gene: TRBV28
CDR3aa: CASRGYLGSSYEQYF

j_gene: TRBJ2-1
v_gene: TRBV20-1
CDR3aa: CSARVRRGQSYNEQFF

j_gene: TRBJ2-6
v_gene: TRBV29-1
CDR3aa: CSVEEWGGQSGANVLTF

j_gene: TRBJ2-1
v_gene: TRBV12-3/TRBV12-4
CDR3aa: CASSRTGYNEQFF

j_gene: TRBJ2-4
v_gene: TRBV6-5
CDR3aa: CASSITRLAGCKNIQYF

j_gene: TRBJ2-1
v_gene: TRBV28
CDR3aa: CASREGLAGHNEQFF

j_gene: TRBJ2-1
v_gene: TRBV5-1
CDR3aa: CASSLYVAGPYNEQFF

j_gene: TRBJ2-2
v_gene: TRBV29-1
CDR3aa: CSVEDSAGLGGRYTGELFF

j_gene: TRBJ2-5
v_gene: TRBV28
CDR3aa: CASSLYASGNEETQYF

j_gene: TRBJ2-1
v_gene: TRBV28
CDR3aa: CASSKRGYTYNEQFF

j_gene: TRBJ1-1
v_gene: TRBV15
CDR3aa: CATSPTGTEAFF

j_gene: TRBJ2-1
v_gene: TRBV20-1
CDR3aa: CSACLVEGGGYNEQFF

j_gene: TRBJ2-7
v_gene: TRBV7-2
CDR3aa: CASSLWLAGGNEQYF

j_gene: TRBJ2-7
v_gene: TRBV10-3
CDR3aa: CAISESTGHSYEQYF